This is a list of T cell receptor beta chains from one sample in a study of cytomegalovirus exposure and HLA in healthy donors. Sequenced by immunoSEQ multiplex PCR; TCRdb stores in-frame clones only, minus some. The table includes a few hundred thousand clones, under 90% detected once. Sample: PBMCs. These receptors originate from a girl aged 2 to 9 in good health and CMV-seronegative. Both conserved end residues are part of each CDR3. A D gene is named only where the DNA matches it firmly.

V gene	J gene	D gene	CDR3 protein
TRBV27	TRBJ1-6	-	CASSFGNAYNSPLHF
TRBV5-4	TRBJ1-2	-	CASITFGGSDGYTF
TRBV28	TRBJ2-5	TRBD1	CASSSAGGRGETQYF
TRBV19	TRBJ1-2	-	CASSIEGRAYGYTF
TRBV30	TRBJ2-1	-	CAWTDWITYNEQFF
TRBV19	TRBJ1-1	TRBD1	CASSILPGGGTEAFF
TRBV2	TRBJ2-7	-	CASSEIREAGEQYF
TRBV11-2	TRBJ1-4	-	CASSSTLEKLFF
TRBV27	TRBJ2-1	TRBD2	CASSSPGLAPRGQFF
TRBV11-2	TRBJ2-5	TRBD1	CASSQGQGEGETQYF
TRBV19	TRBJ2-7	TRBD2	CASSMRGLAGDYEQYF
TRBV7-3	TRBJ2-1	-	CASSRGHVNEQFF
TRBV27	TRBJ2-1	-	CASNRGGWHEQFF
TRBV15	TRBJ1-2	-	CATSSSNNQGGYTF
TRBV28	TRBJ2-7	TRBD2	CASSSSGRASYEQYF
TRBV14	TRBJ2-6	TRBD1	CASSQLDRVSGANVLTF
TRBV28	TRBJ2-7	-	CASSFRVYEQYF
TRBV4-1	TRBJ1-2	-	CASSQQGLGYGYTF
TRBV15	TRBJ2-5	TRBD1	CATSRDRGQETQYF
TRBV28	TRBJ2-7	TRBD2	CASSLFASGYYEQYF
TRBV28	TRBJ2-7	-	CASRSPTPLLDLAAYEQYF
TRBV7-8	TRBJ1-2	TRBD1	CASSRTGTGTYGYTF
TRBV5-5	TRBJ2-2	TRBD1	CASSSTGDGELFF
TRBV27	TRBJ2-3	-	CASSSRSSTDTQYF
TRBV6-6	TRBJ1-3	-	CASSYSPKRGNTIYF
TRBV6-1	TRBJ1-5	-	CASSDSAYSNQPQHF
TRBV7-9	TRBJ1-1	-	CASSLAGTLNTEAFF
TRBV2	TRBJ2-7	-	CASSGSGALTYEQYF
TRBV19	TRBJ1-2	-	CASSMRGGVGYGYTF
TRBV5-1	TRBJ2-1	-	CASSMDFPNEQFF
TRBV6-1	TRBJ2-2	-	CASLLQVSTGELFF
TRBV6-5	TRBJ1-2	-	CASSYLHSLSGYTF
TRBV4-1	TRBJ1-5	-	CASSQVSIGNQPQHF
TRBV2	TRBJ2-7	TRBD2	CASRVTSGTYEQYF
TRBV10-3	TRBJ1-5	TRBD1	CATGQGPQPQHF
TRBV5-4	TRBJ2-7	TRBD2	CASSYPGASGGEQYF
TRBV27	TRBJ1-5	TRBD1	CASRPDRGVGQPQHF
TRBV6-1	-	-	CASRAGSAGIYEQYF
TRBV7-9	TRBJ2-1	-	CASSLPSGQVNEQFF
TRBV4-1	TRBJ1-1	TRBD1	CASAGQGANEAFF
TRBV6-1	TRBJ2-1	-	CASSSGGLFF
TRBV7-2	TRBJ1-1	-	CASSRGGANTEAFF
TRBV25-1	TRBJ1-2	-	CASSEYPGDGYGYTF